The 24 T cell receptor beta chains presented below share a single source sample, sequenced in a study of post-analysis software for immune sequencing data. General observations from the study: Included in a set of a few TRBV segments more frequent in patients than controls were TRBV5-6, TRBV5-1 and TRBV20-1.

These TCRs' antigens remain unknown. Unique molecular identifiers were built into the TCR beta cDNA libraries. Each CDR3 protein gets one entry after TCRdb re-called the PCR reads with MiXCR. The sample lists some 240,000 distinct CDR3 sequences, roughly a third occurring once. The sample taken for sequencing was blood. These receptors all stem from a girl between 10 and 17 years old with multiple sclerosis.

The V and J genes are TRBV28 and TRBJ2-7; D is ambiguous. Per germline, CDR1 MDHEN and CDR2 SYDVKM. The V and J ends lost 6 bases and 7 bases respectively, with 16 bases between them. This CDR3 contains 13 residues. The CDR3 DNA follows: TGTGCCAGCAGCGACTCATCCTACAATGAGCAGTACTTC. As protein: CASSDSSYNEQYF.

For this clonotype: Given a much more abundant clone one base away, this may be a read error. The chain recombines TRBV12-3 or TRBV12-4 with TRBJ2-5; TRBD1 matches 9 bases. This CDR3 is 15 amino acids long. V trimming: 4 bases; J trimming: 4 bases; junction bases outside the gene matches: 7. The CDR3 is CASSSSTGGSETQYF. In DNA, the CDR3 is TGTGCCAGCAGTTCTAGTACAGGGGGCTCAGAGACCCAGTACTTC.

A single count supports this clonotype. This chain links TRBV11-2 with TRBJ2-7, with 14 bases lining up with TRBD2. The J call may be incorrect, as the DNA end agrees better with TRBJ2-5. CDR1 is SGHAT, CDR2 FQNNGV, per germline. The CDR3 extends over 16 amino acids. This CDR3 reads CASSSGLAGGGETQYF. Here the CDR3 DNA reads TGTGCCAGCAGCTCCGGACTAGCGGGGGGTGGAGAGACCCAGTACTTC.

This chain joins TRBV28 and TRBJ1-4; 7 bases are shared with TRBD1. Germline CDR1 MDHEN, CDR2 SYDVKM. V lost 6 bases and J lost 8; bases outside the gene matches: 6. This CDR3 region has 13 residues. CDR3 sequence reads: CASRRQGEEKLFF. The CDR3 DNA is TGTGCCAGCAGGCGACAGGGTGAAGAAAAACTGTTTTTT.

V usage is TRBV5-6 and J usage is TRBJ1-2; D is unclear. The CDR3 contains 12 residues. V was trimmed by 7 bases and J by 4 bases, leaving 11 bases between them. CDR1 and CDR2 from the germline V gene are SGHDT and YYEEEE. DNA of the CDR3: TGTGCCAGCTCGGACGGTGGCTATGGCTACACCTTC. Translated: CASSDGGYGYTF.

With respect to this clonotype: A much bigger clone sits one base away, suggesting this may be a read error. The rearrangement links TRBV6-1 to TRBJ1-5; no reliable D call. This CDR3 has 12 residues. Germline V CDR1 and CDR2: MNHNS, SASEGT. The ends were cut back, 10 bases at V and 3 bases at J, with 10 bases in the middle. The CDR3 sequence is CAIKPYNQPQHF. The CDR3 DNA reads TGTGCCATCAAACCATACAATCAGCCCCAGCATTTT.

In regard to this clonotype: Being one base from a much bigger clone, this may be a read error. This chain connects TRBV21-1 to TRBJ2-5; the table gives TRBD2 as D, unverified against the DNA. TRBV21-1 is tagged as a pseudogene. The CDR3 covers 14 residues. CDR3 residues: CASRTGTSSYEQYF. DNA of the CDR3: TGTGCCAGCAGGACCGGGACTAGCAGCTATGAGCAGTACTTC.

The V call is TRBV5-5, the J call TRBJ2-7; D call uncertain. Trimming pared 4 bases from V and 0 bases from J, leaving 11 bases between. The V gene's germline CDR1 is SGHKS and CDR2 YYEKEE (reference sequence). CDR3 length equals 14 residues. The CDR3 DNA follows: TGTGCCAGCAGCGCGGATGTCTTCTCCTACGAGCAGTACTTC. It translates to CASSADVFSYEQYF.

A word on this clonotype: A much bigger clone sits one base away, suggesting this may be a read error. The DNA for the CDR3 is TGTGCCAGCAGCCAAGATCGGGTTGTTGGTGAAAAACGGTTTTTT. Translating it yields CASSQDRVVGEKRFF. The chain is built from TRBV3-1 and TRBJ1-4; D is unclear. The CDR3 loop spans 15 amino acids. Germline V gene lookup returns CDR1 LGHDT and CDR2 YNNKEL (reference sequence). The variable domain in full, completed from reference TRBV3-1 and TRBJ1-4, reads DTAVSQTPKYLVTQMGNDKSIKCEQNLGHDTMYWYKQDSKKFLKIMFSYNNKELIINETVPNRFSPKSPDKAHLNLHINSLELGDSAVYFCASSQDRVVGEKRFFGSGTQLSVL.

There are many counts of this clonotype. The J gene is TRBJ2-5, the V gene TRBV5-1, with 11 bases that match TRBD1. Per germline, CDR1 SGHRS and CDR2 YFSETQ. The V gene end was trimmed by 7 bases and the J gene end by 5 bases; junction bases not matched to a gene: 4. CDR3 length: 13 amino acids. DNA for the CDR3: TGCGCCAGCGGACAGGGGGCACGGGAGACCCAGTACTTC. Its protein product is CASGQGARETQYF.

The chain uses TRBV6-5 and TRBJ2-5; no firm D call. This CDR3 region has 13 residues. Germline CDR1 MNHEY, CDR2 SVGAGI. The V end lost 2 bases, the J end lost 2 bases, and 6 bases lay between the germline ends. CDR3 amino acids: CASSYEPQETQYF. CDR3 nucleotide sequence: TGTGCCAGCAGTTACGAACCTCAAGAGACCCAGTACTTC.

This clonotype was observed at least ten times. Here the CDR3 reads CASSKVEGAYNYGYTF. CDR3 in DNA: TGCGCCAGCAGCAAAGTTGAAGGGGCCTATAACTATGGCTACACCTTC. This chain joins TRBV4-1 and TRBJ1-2; weak D call: TRBD1 (5 bases). The germline V gene has CDR1 MGHRA and CDR2 YSYEKL. The V end lost 5 bases, the J end lost 1 base, and 17 bases lay between the germline ends. The CDR3 loop spans 16 amino acids.

This clonotype appeared many times. CDR3 sequence: CATSDHSGPSYNEQFF. In DNA form, the CDR3 reads TGTGCCACCAGTGATCACTCGGGACCTTCCTACAATGAGCAGTTCTTC. This chain joins TRBV24-1 and TRBJ2-1; D may match TRBD1 or TRBD2 (5 bases each). CDR1 and CDR2 (germline): KGHDR, SFDVKD. CDR3 length equals 16 residues. Trimming took off 3 bases at V and 1 base at J, with 12 bases between the two ends.

J is TRBJ1-1 and V is TRBV14, with 7 bases fitting TRBD1. This CDR3 spans 15 amino acids. V lost 1 base to trimming and J lost 0 bases; unmatched junction nucleotides: 2. Germline V CDR1 and CDR2: SGHDN, FVKESK. The CDR3 sequence: CASSQGTGVNTEAFF. The CDR3 DNA sequence: TGTGCCAGCAGCCAAGGAACAGGGGTGAACACTGAAGCTTTCTTT.

This chain uses TRBV11-2 with TRBJ2-2, with D perhaps TRBD1 (5 bases). This CDR3 spans 13 amino acids. Germline V lookup: CDR1 SGHAT, CDR2 FQNNGV. V was cut by 4 bases and J by 6 bases, with 9 bases left in between. CDR3 in DNA: TGTGCCAGCAGCTGGCAAGGGGCCGGGGAGCTGTTTTTT. This translates into CASSWQGAGELFF.

The V gene is TRBV2, the J gene TRBJ2-7; no firm D call. The V gene lost 4 bases and the J gene lost 0 bases, with 10 bases spanning the gap. The CDR3 runs 14 residues. The germline V gene encodes CDR1 SNHLY and CDR2 FYNNEI. In DNA, the CDR3 is TGTGCCAGCAGTGTTGGGTACAGCTCCTACGAGCAGTACTTC. Residues: CASSVGYSSYEQYF.

This clonotype was seen many times. V and J are TRBV7-9 and TRBJ1-2, with unresolved D. The V gene lost 1 base and the J gene lost 4 bases, with 10 bases spanning the gap. Germline V CDR1 and CDR2: SEHNR, FQNEAQ (reference sequence). The CDR3 has 14 residues. CDR3 region: CASSLDLVSYGYTF. The CDR3 nucleotides read TGTGCCAGCAGCTTAGATTTGGTGTCCTATGGCTACACCTTC.

Concerning this clonotype: A much larger clone is a single base away; this may be a read error. J is TRBJ1-4 and V is TRBV7-2; 7 nucleotides align to TRBD1. The CDR3 runs to 14 residues. The germline gives CDR1 SGHTA, CDR2 FQGNSA. With V trimmed by 5 bases and J by 12 bases, 12 bases remained unmatched. The CDR3 bases are TGTGCCAGCAGCCGGGACAGCGACTCTAGGGAACTGTTTTTT. Its protein is CASSRDSDSRELFF.

Ten or more counts support this clonotype. The V call is TRBV4-2, the J call TRBJ2-5; no definite D call. The V gene's germline CDR1 is LGHNA and CDR2 YNFKEQ. The CDR3 is 16 amino acids. Between the trimmed V and J ends, which lost 0 bases and 4 bases, there was a span of 15 bases. The CDR3: CASSQDPGEPGETQYF. In DNA, the CDR3 is TGTGCCAGCAGCCAAGATCCCGGCGAACCCGGAGAGACCCAGTACTTC.

In its sample, this clonotype was seen a few times. The V and J genes are TRBV29-1 and TRBJ2-1, with D perhaps matching TRBD2 (6 bases). The CDR3 runs to 14 residues. Germline assignment: CDR1 SQVTM and CDR2 ANQGSEA. With 4 bases removed from V and 6 bases from J, the gap between germline ends came to 16 bases. The DNA for the CDR3 is TGCAGCGTTGCAGTAGCGGTAAAACGCAATGAGCAGTTCTTC. This sequence encodes CSVAVAVKRNEQFF.

This clonotype has ten or more counts. The chain couples TRBV3-1 to TRBJ2-1; 14 bases align to TRBD2. The CDR3 loop spans 14 amino acids. V lost 4 bases to trimming and J lost 9 bases; unmatched junction nucleotides: 2. Germline V gene data show CDR1 as LGHDT and CDR2 as YNNKEL (reference sequence). The chain's CDR3 is CASSPGLAGGEQFF. The CDR3 DNA reads as TGTGCCAGCAGCCCCGGACTAGCGGGAGGTGAGCAGTTCTTC.

This clonotype was counted between two and nine times. This chain connects TRBV2 to TRBJ1-2; TRBD1 might be the D (5 bases). V dropped 2 bases and J dropped 4 bases, with 14 bases sitting between them. Germline CDR1 SNHLY, CDR2 FYNNEI. The CDR3 covers 15 residues. The CDR3 DNA is TGTGCCAGCAGTGAAACCCCTCAGGGAAGCTATGGCTACACCTTC. The encoded protein is CASSETPQGSYGYTF.

The V call is TRBV20-1, the J call TRBJ2-2; TRBD2 matches at 8 bases. The CDR3 covers 14 residues. Trimming took 2 bases from V and 5 from J; bases not matched to a gene: 4. Germline V lookup: CDR1 DFQATT, CDR2 SNEGSKA (reference sequence). Written as DNA, the CDR3 is TGCAGTGCTAGAAGCGGGGGTGGGACCGGGGAGCTGTTTTTT. Translating gives CSARSGGGTGELFF.

This clonotype occurred many times. The chain couples TRBV21-1 to TRBJ2-1; TRBD1 reflects the table's D call only, with no check against the DNA. TRBV21-1 is given as a pseudogene. The CDR3 consists of 21 residues. CDR3 sequence (DNA): TGTGCCAGCAGCAAAGGTAAGGGACAGGAGTTTGGCGGGAGCTCCTACAATGAGCAGTTCTTC. Translation gives CASSKGKGQEFGGSSYNEQFF.